This entry lists 29 T cell receptor beta chains sequenced from one sample in a study of vaccination and CD4 T cells after COVID-19. Their cognate antigens are unknown. Documented treatment: approximately 9-day PBMC culture with coronavirus spike peptide pools or control peptides (ViraFEST assay). Sequencing of the DNA from cultured CD4+ T cells was carried out with the Oncomine TCR Beta short-read assay. In TCRdb, the PCR reads were re-called with MiXCR into one record per CDR3 protein. The data show fewer than 8,500 distinct CDR3 sequences, with 75% to 85% seen just once and roughly 20% held by the top ten. The sequencing sample was made of CD4+ T cells from blood, cultured in vitro. All receptors derive from a human donor who had recovered from COVID-19.

This chain uses TRBV6-5 with TRBJ2-7; D unclear. The CDR3 consists of 11 residues. V lost 2 bases to trimming and J lost 3 bases, with 2 bases between them. Germline assignment: CDR1 MNHEY and CDR2 SVGAGI. The chain's CDR3 is CASSYIYEQYF. CDR3 bases: TGTGCCAGCAGTTACATCTACGAGCAGTACTTC.

This clonotype was seen just once. The chain uses TRBV20-1 and TRBJ1-2; D may be TRBD1 (6 bases). CDR1 DFQATT and CDR2 SNEGSKA come from the germline V gene (reference sequence). The CDR3 spans 14 residues. Trimming cost V 8 bases and J 4 bases, with 20 bases left between them. The CDR3 sequence is CSCYSDSSSYGYTF. In DNA form, the CDR3 reads TGCAGTTGCTACTCGGACAGCTCGTCCTATGGCTACACCTTC.

The chain combines TRBV28 with TRBJ1-6; TRBD1 aligns across 12 bases. This CDR3 has 18 residues. Germline CDR1 and CDR2: MDHEN and SYDVKM. V gave up 6 bases and J gave up 7 bases; unmatched junction bases: 13. The CDR3 region has the DNA TGTGCCAGCAGCCGGGACAGGGGGCTCGTTTGGCCAAATTCACCCCTCCACTTT. Amino acids: CASSRDRGLVWPNSPLHF.

This chain joins TRBV6-2 or TRBV6-3 and TRBJ1-1; no clear D. The CDR3 is made up of 14 amino acids. Germline CDR1 reads MNHEY; CDR2 reads SVGEGT. The V end lost 0 bases, the J end lost 1 base, and 6 bases lay between the germline ends. The CDR3 loop is CASSYSLGNTEAFF. The CDR3 nucleotides are TGTGCCAGCAGTTACTCATTAGGGAACACTGAAGCTTTCTTT.

The chain uses TRBV6-5 and TRBJ1-5; a possible D gene is TRBD1 (5 bases). The CDR3 length is 14 residues. V was shortened by 0 bases and J by 5 bases, with 8 bases between the two germline ends. Germline V gives CDR1 MNHEY, CDR2 SVGAGI. CDR3 nucleotide sequence: TGTGCCAGCAGTTACTCAGGAGGGGATCAGCCCCAGCATTTT. As protein: CASSYSGGDQPQHF.

The chain has TRBV5-1 and TRBJ2-7; TRBD1 matches 8 bases. V lost 1 base, J lost 5 bases, and 5 bases stayed unmatched. Germline lookup yields CDR1 SGHRS and CDR2 YFSETQ. This CDR3 has 14 amino acids. In DNA form, the CDR3 reads TGCGCCAGCAGCTTGACCCAGGGGGCAAACGAGCAGTACTTC. This encodes CASSLTQGANEQYF.

By share, this clonotype counts as large. V usage is TRBV11-2 and J usage is TRBJ2-3; the match to TRBD2 covers 7 bases. Per the germline V gene, CDR1 is SGHAT and CDR2 is FQNNGV. This CDR3 comprises 14 residues. V was clipped by 5 bases and J by 15 bases; unmatched bases: 17. DNA of the CDR3: TGTGCCAGCAGCCGGTCTCGGGGGAGGGCCGTTGGATATTTT. Translation: CASSRSRGRAVGYF.

The rearrangement joins TRBV11-2 to TRBJ2-3, with 7 bases matching TRBD2. This CDR3 has 16 amino acids. Germline trimming cut 1 base from V and 2 bases from J; bases unmatched to any gene: 6. Per germline, CDR1 SGHAT and CDR2 FQNNGV. As DNA, the CDR3 is TGTGCCAGCAGCTTAGCCTGGGAGGGGATCACAGATACGCAGTATTTT. It translates to CASSLAWEGITDTQYF.

V gene TRBV12-3 or TRBV12-4 combines with J gene TRBJ2-7; D possibly matches TRBD1 or TRBD2 (5 bases each). The CDR3 covers 13 residues. V was clipped by 6 bases and J by 6 bases, with 15 bases between them. CDR3 coding DNA: TGTGCCAGCAGCCTTTATGGGGCGGGCGAGCAGTACTTC. Translated: CASSLYGAGEQYF.

The chain couples TRBV7-9 to TRBJ2-7; D uncertain. The CDR3 is 14 amino acids. Germline V gene data show CDR1 as SEHNR and CDR2 as FQNEAQ (reference sequence). Trimming took 3 bases from V and 0 from J, leaving 9 bases between them. CDR3 in amino acids: CASSFGVHSYEQYF. In DNA form, the CDR3 reads TGTGCCAGCAGCTTTGGGGTCCACTCCTACGAGCAGTACTTC.

The CDR3 nucleotides are TGTGCCTGGAGTGTGGGACTAGCGGGGACAACCTACGAGCAGTACTTC. It translates to CAWSVGLAGTTYEQYF. V usage is TRBV30 and J usage is TRBJ2-7; 13 positions match TRBD2. The V and J ends lost 0 bases and 2 bases, in that order; junction bases with no gene match: 4. The CDR3 consists of 16 residues. Germline lookup yields CDR1 GTSNPN and CDR2 SVGIG (reference sequence).

In its sample, this clonotype is large. This chain links TRBV12-3 or TRBV12-4 with TRBJ2-2; 7 nucleotides agree with TRBD1. With 6 bases clipped from V and 4 bases from J, the junction kept 14 bases outside the gene matches. The CDR3 has 17 residues. This CDR3 is CASSLIPSTGPTGELFF. DNA for the CDR3: TGTGCCAGCAGCCTAATACCCTCGACAGGGCCCACCGGGGAGCTGTTTTTT.

This clonotype has only one observation. The V call is TRBV6-1, the J call TRBJ1-1, with TRBD1 as a possible D gene (5 bases). The germline gives CDR1 MNHNS, CDR2 SASEGT. The CDR3 runs to 13 residues. V gave up 5 bases and J gave up 6 bases, with 13 bases separating them. The CDR3 spells CASSIQRGAEAFF. The DNA of the CDR3 is TGTGCCAGCAGTATTCAGAGGGGCGCTGAAGCTTTCTTT.

This clonotype was seen just once. V usage is TRBV28 and J usage is TRBJ2-7, with 7 bases fitting TRBD1. The V and J ends lost 4 bases and 0 bases, in that order; junction bases with no gene match: 9. Germline CDR1 is MDHEN and CDR2 is SYDVKM. The CDR3 is 16 residues long. The CDR3 region is CASSSSGTVLSYEQYF. CDR3 coding DNA: TGTGCCAGCAGTTCATCCGGGACAGTCCTCTCCTACGAGCAGTACTTC.

The chain is built from TRBV19 and TRBJ1-5; D not certain. Germline loops: CDR1 LNHDA, CDR2 SQIVND (reference sequence). The CDR3 runs to 12 residues. The V end was cut by 3 bases, the J end by 6 bases, with 6 bases between. CDR3 sequence (DNA): TGTGCCAGTAGTATCGGGATTCAGCCCCAGCATTTT. This sequence encodes CASSIGIQPQHF.

This clonotype was observed a handful of times. V gene TRBV2 combines with J gene TRBJ2-5; the match to TRBD1 covers 7 bases. With V trimmed by 6 bases and J by 2 bases, 3 bases remained unmatched. The CDR3 is 13 amino acids. Germline CDR1 reads SNHLY; CDR2 reads FYNNEI. In DNA, the CDR3 is TGTGCCAGCAGGTTGGGACAGCAAGAGACCCAGTACTTC. As protein: CASRLGQQETQYF.

A word on this clonotype: Mismatch with germline at one junction end may stem from a read error. The J gene is TRBJ1-5, the V gene TRBV25-1; D gene ambiguous. The CDR3 contains 14 residues. CDR1 and CDR2 from the germline V gene are MGHDK and SYGVNS. The CDR3 sequence is CASSRPGLNQLQHF. CDR3 nucleotides: TGTGCCAGCAGCAGGCCAGGCTTGAATCAGCTCCAGCATTTT.

This clonotype came up a few times. The chain combines TRBV12-3 or TRBV12-4 with TRBJ2-3; D possibly uses TRBD1 or TRBD2 (6 bases each). The length of the CDR3 is 15 residues. With 3 bases removed from V and 2 bases from J, the gap between germline ends came to 12 bases. CDR3 nucleotides: TGTGCCAGCAGTTTTGAGGGGGGTTACACAGATACGCAGTATTTT. It encodes CASSFEGGYTDTQYF.

The table lists this clonotype with a few counts. The chain employs TRBV7-2 and TRBJ1-1; weak D call: TRBD1 (5 bases). Germline-derived CDR1 and CDR2 are SGHTA and FQGNSA. Deletions cut 2 bases from V and 9 bases from J, with 13 bases between. This CDR3 contains 13 residues. CDR3 nucleotides: TGTGCCAGCAGCTTAAAGGGGAGACACAAAGCTTTCTTT. It yields the protein CASSLKGRHKAFF.

This chain links TRBV7-3 with TRBJ1-2; 10 positions agree with TRBD1. The CDR3 extends over 14 amino acids. The trim removed 5 bases at V and 6 bases at J, leaving 6 bases unmatched. Germline lookup yields CDR1 SGHTA and CDR2 FQGTGA. The CDR3 here is CASSPGQGLDGYTF. CDR3 sequence (DNA): TGTGCCAGCAGCCCGGGACAGGGGCTAGATGGCTACACCTTC.

This clonotype ranks as medium-sized (0.01 to 0.1%). The chain joins TRBV20-1 to TRBJ2-1; 13 nucleotides match TRBD2. This CDR3 contains 17 residues. Germline CDR1 DFQATT, CDR2 SNEGSKA (reference sequence). V dropped 1 base and J dropped 3; count of bases not matched to a gene: 6. CDR3 amino acids: CSARGTSGRGYYNEQFF. The CDR3 region has the DNA TGCAGTGCTAGAGGGACTAGCGGGAGAGGGTACTACAATGAGCAGTTCTTC.

This chain uses TRBV24-1 with TRBJ2-2; perhaps D is TRBD1 or TRBD2 (7 bases each). Germline CDR1 and CDR2: KGHDR and SFDVKD. V was trimmed by 3 bases and J by 1 base, leaving 11 bases between them. This CDR3 region has 16 residues. CDR3 nucleotide sequence: TGTGCCACCAGTGATCAGGGGGGGCTGAACACCGGGGAGCTGTTTTTT. Amino acids: CATSDQGGLNTGELFF.

The chain joins TRBV27 to TRBJ1-2, with D maybe TRBD1 (6 bases). Germline assignment: CDR1 MNHEY and CDR2 SMNVEV (reference sequence). This CDR3 is 13 amino acids long. V was cut by 10 bases and J by 0 bases, with 12 bases left in between. The CDR3 here is CATKTGANYGYTF. The DNA for the CDR3 is TGTGCCACCAAGACAGGAGCTAACTATGGCTACACCTTC.

The J gene is TRBJ1-1, the V gene TRBV6-1; 8 bases fit TRBD1. Germline CDR1 is MNHNS and CDR2 is SASEGT. J lost 1 base, V lost 10 bases, and 5 bases had no gene match. CDR3 length equals 13 residues. CDR3 DNA sequence: TGTGCCATGGGCAGGGGGCAGAACACTGAAGCTTTCTTT. Its protein product is CAMGRGQNTEAFF.

V is TRBV20-1 and J is TRBJ1-1, with a tentative D call TRBD1 (5 bases). Germline V gives CDR1 DFQATT, CDR2 SNEGSKA (reference sequence). This CDR3 contains 16 residues. Trimming stripped 5 bases from V and 4 bases from J, with 23 bases between. CDR3 bases: TGCAGTGCTCATACGGGACGAAGGGCAGGAGGCACTGAAGCTTTCTTT. Translation gives CSAHTGRRAGGTEAFF.

This clonotype was found a few times. The rearrangement links TRBV9 to TRBJ2-7; no firm D call. The CDR3 has 14 residues. CDR1 is SGDLS, CDR2 YYNGEE, per germline. Trimming pared 0 bases from V and 0 bases from J, leaving 7 bases between. The CDR3 DNA follows: TGTGCCAGCAGCGTAGGCCAGGCCTCCTACGAGCAGTACTTC. As protein: CASSVGQASYEQYF.

The chain is built from TRBV7-8 and TRBJ2-2; D unresolved. V dropped 3 bases and J dropped 4 bases, with 9 bases sitting between them. The CDR3 extends over 14 amino acids. Looked up from germline, CDR1 is SGHVS and CDR2 is FQNEAQ. The DNA of the CDR3 is TGTGCCAGCAGCTTCTGGGAACGCACCGGGGAGCTGTTTTTT. This encodes CASSFWERTGELFF.

This sequence joins TRBV11-2 and TRBJ2-7, with D perhaps matching TRBD1 or TRBD2 (6 bases each). Germline CDR1 and CDR2: SGHAT and FQNNGV. The CDR3 is 16 residues long. Trimming shortened V by 5 bases and J by 0 bases, and 17 bases separated the two germline ends. The CDR3, as DNA: TGTGCCAGCAGCCGCGGTTGGGGGGCAGGCTCCTACGAGCAGTACTTC. Its protein product is CASSRGWGAGSYEQYF.

This clonotype is a singleton in its sample. The chain uses TRBV19 and TRBJ2-1, with D perhaps TRBD1 or TRBD2 (9 bases each). CDR1 is LNHDA and CDR2 is SQIVND in the germline V gene (reference sequence). This CDR3 contains 18 residues. Trimming removed 2 bases at V and 3 bases at J, with 20 bases between. CDR3 sequence reads: CASSIYAGGTGIYNEQFF. DNA of the CDR3: TGTGCCAGTAGTATATATGCGGGGGGGACAGGGATCTACAATGAGCAGTTCTTC.